These 10 T cell receptor beta chains came from one sample sequenced in a study of T-cell memory formation after mild COVID-19. TCRdb reprocessed the 5' RACE reads via MiXCR and lists one record per CDR3 protein. In the table there are 400,000 to 550,000 distinct CDR3 sequences, 25% of which are singletons. Sequencing was carried out using PBMCs or a T cell subset sorted from them (not recorded which). Every receptor here comes from an adult woman who had mild COVID-19 (a few samples of this study predate the infection). Cell type and time point are not known.

This chain uses TRBV6-5 with TRBJ2-3; the match to TRBD2 covers 9 bases. J was trimmed by 4 bases and V by 2 bases; bases with no gene match: 4. The CDR3 consists of 15 residues. Germline V gives CDR1 MNHEY, CDR2 SVGAGI. The CDR3 bases are TGTGCCAGCAGTTACGAACTAGCGGGCGCAGATACGCAGTATTTT. Encoded protein: CASSYELAGADTQYF.

CDR3 bases: TGTGCCAGCAGACAGGGCCATAGTGGAAACACCATATATTTT. The encoded protein is CASRQGHSGNTIYF. The rearrangement uses TRBV12-3 or TRBV12-4 and TRBJ1-3; TRBD1 might be the D (6 bases). V lost 6 bases to trimming and J lost 3 bases, with 12 bases between them. There are 14 residues in the CDR3.

The chain links TRBV5-1 to TRBJ2-7; 11 bases agree with TRBD1. Germline V lookup: CDR1 SGHRS, CDR2 YFSETQ. V was clipped by 4 bases and J by 6 bases; unmatched bases: 6. The CDR3 has 14 amino acids. The CDR3 protein is CASSGGTGGLEQYF. In nucleotides, the CDR3 is TGCGCCAGCAGCGGAGGGACAGGGGGACTCGAGCAGTACTTC.

The chain carries TRBV6-1 and TRBJ1-1; D unresolved. Trimming took off 6 bases at V and 0 bases at J, with 11 bases between the two ends. Germline-derived CDR1 and CDR2 are MNHNS and SASEGT. This CDR3 is built from 14 residues. In DNA form, the CDR3 reads TGTGCCAGCAGGACCGGGAATTTGAACACTGAAGCTTTCTTT. As protein: CASRTGNLNTEAFF.

This clonotype has a handful of counts. The V gene is TRBV12-3 or TRBV12-4, the J gene TRBJ2-1; the D call may be TRBD1 or TRBD2 (5 bases each). The V and J ends lost 4 bases and 1 base respectively, with 14 bases between them. The CDR3 length is 16 residues. The CDR3 spells CASSSRGGGSYNEQFF. Written as DNA, the CDR3 is TGTGCCAGCAGTTCAAGGGGTGGGGGATCCTACAATGAGCAGTTCTTC.

CDR3 in amino acids: CASSSSGMALLLETQYF. The CDR3 DNA is TGTGCCAGCAGCTCGTCAGGGATGGCTCTTTTGTTGGAGACCCAGTACTTC. J is TRBJ2-5 and V is TRBV7-9, with TRBD1 as a possible D gene (5 bases). CDR3 length equals 17 residues. The ends were cut back, 4 bases at V and 5 bases at J, with 23 bases in the middle. The germline CDR1 and CDR2 sequences are SEHNR and FQNEAQ (reference sequence).

The rearrangement uses TRBV18 and TRBJ1-1, with D uncertain. The V and J ends lost 6 bases and 1 base respectively, with 9 bases between them. CDR1 is KGHSH, CDR2 LQKENI, per germline. This CDR3 has 13 residues. This chain's CDR3 is CASSEKGNTEAFF. The CDR3 DNA is TGTGCCAGCTCTGAAAAAGGGAACACTGAAGCTTTCTTT.

This clonotype was observed a few times. The chain recombines TRBV4-1 with TRBJ2-3, with D perhaps given as TRBD1 or TRBD2 (5 bases each). V dropped 1 base and J dropped 0 bases, with 8 bases sitting between them. Germline-derived CDR1 and CDR2 are MGHRA and YSYEKL. CDR3 size: 15 residues. CDR3 amino acids: CASSQAGPSTDTQYF. CDR3 DNA: TGCGCCAGCAGCCAAGCGGGACCCAGCACAGATACGCAGTATTTT.

The chain links TRBV12-3 or TRBV12-4 to TRBJ2-7; the D is unclear. V lost 6 bases to trimming and J lost 2 bases, with 17 bases between them. The length of the CDR3 is 15 residues. This CDR3 is CASSPGPELTYEQYF. CDR3 DNA sequence: TGTGCCAGCAGCCCCGGCCCGGAGTTGACCTACGAGCAGTACTTC.

The chain uses TRBV9 and TRBJ2-5; 10 bases match TRBD2. After removal of 4 bases from V and 4 bases from J, the junction contained 10 bases not matched to a gene. Germline V gene data show CDR1 as SGDLS and CDR2 as YYNGEE. This CDR3 region has 16 residues. The CDR3 reads CASSPGLAALGETQYF. As DNA, the CDR3 is TGTGCCAGCAGCCCCGGACTAGCGGCCTTGGGAGAGACCCAGTACTTC.